The clone carrying this T cell receptor beta chain was observed a handful of times. Its antigen is unidentified. Constant-segment-primed 5'RACE gave TCR alpha and TCR beta cDNA libraries with sample barcodes and UMIs. TCRdb reprocessed the 5' RACE reads via MiXCR and lists one record per CDR3 protein. The sample has about 170,000 distinct CDR3 sequences, over 10% seen once. The data derive from a study of T-cell memory formation after mild COVID-19. Study context: Across donors, TCR clusters were largely donor specific.

Germline CDR1 is SGHTA and CDR2 is FQGNSA. The V segment lost 1 base and the J segment 2 bases; nucleotides outside the gene matches: 5. The length of the CDR3 is 15 residues. Study-wide results and caveats: Among clones peaking at day 37 in the second wave, SARS-CoV-2 specificity remained unconfirmed.

Sequences were obtained from PBMCs or a T cell subset sorted from them (not recorded which). The source is a man between 18 and 29 years old who had mild COVID-19 (a few samples of this study predate the infection). Cell type and time point are not known. This sequence joins TRBV7-2 and TRBJ2-7; TRBD2 aligns across 7 bases. The CDR3 coding sequence is TGTGCCAGCAGCTTAGATTGGACTAGTACCTACGAGCAGTACTTC. Translating gives CASSLDWTSTYEQYF. Together with reference TRBV7-2 and TRBJ2-7, the CDR3 gives the full variable domain: GAGVSQSPSNKVTEKGKDVELRCDPISGHTALYWYRQSLGQGLEFLIYFQGNSAPDKSGLPSDRFSAERTGGSVSTLTIQRTQQEDSAVYLCASSLDWTSTYEQYFGPGTRLTVT.